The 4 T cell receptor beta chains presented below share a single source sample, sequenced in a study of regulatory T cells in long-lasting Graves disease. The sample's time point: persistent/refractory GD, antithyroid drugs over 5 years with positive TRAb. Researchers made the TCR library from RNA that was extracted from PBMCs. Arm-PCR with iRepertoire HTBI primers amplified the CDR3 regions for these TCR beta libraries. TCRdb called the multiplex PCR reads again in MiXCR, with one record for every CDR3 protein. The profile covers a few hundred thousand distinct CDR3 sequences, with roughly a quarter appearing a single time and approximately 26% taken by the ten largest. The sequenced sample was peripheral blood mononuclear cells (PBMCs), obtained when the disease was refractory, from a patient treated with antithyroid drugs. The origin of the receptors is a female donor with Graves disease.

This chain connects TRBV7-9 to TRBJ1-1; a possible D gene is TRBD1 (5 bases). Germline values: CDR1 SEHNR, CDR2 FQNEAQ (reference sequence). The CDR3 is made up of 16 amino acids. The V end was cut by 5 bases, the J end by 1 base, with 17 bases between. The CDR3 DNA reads TGTGCCAGCAGCCCGATACGGGGGGAAGCGAACACTGAAGCTTTCTTT. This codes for CASSPIRGEANTEAFF.

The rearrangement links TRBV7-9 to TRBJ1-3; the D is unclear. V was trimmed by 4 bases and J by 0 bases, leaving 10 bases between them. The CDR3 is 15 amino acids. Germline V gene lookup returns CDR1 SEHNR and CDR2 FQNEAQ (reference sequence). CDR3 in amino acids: CASSYAVNSGNTIYF. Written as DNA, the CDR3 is TGTGCCAGCAGCTACGCGGTTAACTCTGGAAACACCATATATTTT.

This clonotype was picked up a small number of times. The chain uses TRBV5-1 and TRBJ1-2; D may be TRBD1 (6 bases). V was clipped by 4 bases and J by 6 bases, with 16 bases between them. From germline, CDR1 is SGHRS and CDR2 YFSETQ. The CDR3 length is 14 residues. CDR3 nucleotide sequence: TGCGCCAGCAGCCCACCGGGGGGCGCAAATGGCTACACCTTC. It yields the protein CASSPPGGANGYTF.

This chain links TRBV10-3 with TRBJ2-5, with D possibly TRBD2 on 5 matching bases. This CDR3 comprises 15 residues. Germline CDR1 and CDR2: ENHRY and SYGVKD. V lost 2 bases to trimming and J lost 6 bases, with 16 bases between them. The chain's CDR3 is CAISEPDTSIKTQYF. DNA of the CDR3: TGTGCCATCAGTGAGCCGGATACTAGTATAAAGACCCAGTACTTC.